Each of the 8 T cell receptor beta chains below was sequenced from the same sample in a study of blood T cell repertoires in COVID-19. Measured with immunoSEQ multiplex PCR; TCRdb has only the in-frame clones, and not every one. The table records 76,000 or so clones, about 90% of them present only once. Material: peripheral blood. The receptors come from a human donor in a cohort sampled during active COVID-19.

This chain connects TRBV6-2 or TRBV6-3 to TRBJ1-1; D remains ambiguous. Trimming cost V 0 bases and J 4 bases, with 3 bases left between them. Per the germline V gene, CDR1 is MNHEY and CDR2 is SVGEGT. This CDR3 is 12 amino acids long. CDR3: CASSYSFTEAFF. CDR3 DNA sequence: TGTGCCAGCAGTTACTCCTTCACTGAAGCTTTCTTT.

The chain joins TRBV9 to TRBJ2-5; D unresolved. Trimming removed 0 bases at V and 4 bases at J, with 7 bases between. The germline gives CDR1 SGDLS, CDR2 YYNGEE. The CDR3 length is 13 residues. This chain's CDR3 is CASSVVNGETQYF. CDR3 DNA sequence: TGTGCCAGCAGCGTAGTCAACGGAGAGACCCAGTACTTC.

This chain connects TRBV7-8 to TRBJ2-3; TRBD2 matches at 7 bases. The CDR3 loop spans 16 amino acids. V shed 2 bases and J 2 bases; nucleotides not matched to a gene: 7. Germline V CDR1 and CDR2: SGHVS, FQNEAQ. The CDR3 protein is CASSLRAGDLTDTQYF. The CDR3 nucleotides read TGTGCCAGCAGCTTAAGGGCGGGGGACCTCACAGATACGCAGTATTTT. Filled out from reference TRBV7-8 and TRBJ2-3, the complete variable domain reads GAGVSQSPRYKVAKRGQDVALRCDPISGHVSLFWYQQALGQGPEFLTYFQNEAQLDKSGLPSDRFFAERPEGSVSTLKIQRTQQEDSAVYLCASSLRAGDLTDTQYFGPGTRLTVL.

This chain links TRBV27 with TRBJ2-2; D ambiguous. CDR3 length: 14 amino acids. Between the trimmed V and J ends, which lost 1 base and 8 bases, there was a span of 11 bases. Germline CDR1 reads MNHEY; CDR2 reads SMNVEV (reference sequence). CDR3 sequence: CASSLWLAPGELFF. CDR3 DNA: TGTGCCAGCAGTTTATGGTTAGCTCCTGGGGAGCTGTTTTTT.

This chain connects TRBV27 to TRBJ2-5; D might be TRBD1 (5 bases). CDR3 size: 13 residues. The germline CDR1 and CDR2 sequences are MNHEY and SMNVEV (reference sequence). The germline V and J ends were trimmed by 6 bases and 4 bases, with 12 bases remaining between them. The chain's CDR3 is CASSRRQPETQYF. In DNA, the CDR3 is TGTGCCAGCAGCCGGCGACAGCCAGAGACCCAGTACTTC.

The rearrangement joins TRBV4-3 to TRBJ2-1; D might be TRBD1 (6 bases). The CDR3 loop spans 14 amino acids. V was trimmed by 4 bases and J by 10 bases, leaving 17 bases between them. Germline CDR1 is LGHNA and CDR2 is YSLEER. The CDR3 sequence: CASSLQTSQGEQFF. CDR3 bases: TGCGCCAGCAGCCTCCAGACAAGTCAGGGGGAGCAGTTCTTC.

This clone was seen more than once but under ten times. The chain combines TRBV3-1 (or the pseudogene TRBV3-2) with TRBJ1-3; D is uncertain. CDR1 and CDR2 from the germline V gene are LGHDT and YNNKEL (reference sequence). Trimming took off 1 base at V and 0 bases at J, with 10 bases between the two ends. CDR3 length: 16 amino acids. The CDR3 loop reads CASSQAAIRSGNTIYF. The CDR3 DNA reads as TGTGCCAGCAGCCAAGCCGCGATTCGCTCTGGAAACACCATATATTTT.

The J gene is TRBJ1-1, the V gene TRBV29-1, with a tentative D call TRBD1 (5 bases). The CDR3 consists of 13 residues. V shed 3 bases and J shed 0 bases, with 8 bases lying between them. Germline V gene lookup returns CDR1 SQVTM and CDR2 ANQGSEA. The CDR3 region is CSVDGQMNTEAFF. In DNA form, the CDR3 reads TGCAGCGTTGACGGACAAATGAACACTGAAGCTTTCTTT.